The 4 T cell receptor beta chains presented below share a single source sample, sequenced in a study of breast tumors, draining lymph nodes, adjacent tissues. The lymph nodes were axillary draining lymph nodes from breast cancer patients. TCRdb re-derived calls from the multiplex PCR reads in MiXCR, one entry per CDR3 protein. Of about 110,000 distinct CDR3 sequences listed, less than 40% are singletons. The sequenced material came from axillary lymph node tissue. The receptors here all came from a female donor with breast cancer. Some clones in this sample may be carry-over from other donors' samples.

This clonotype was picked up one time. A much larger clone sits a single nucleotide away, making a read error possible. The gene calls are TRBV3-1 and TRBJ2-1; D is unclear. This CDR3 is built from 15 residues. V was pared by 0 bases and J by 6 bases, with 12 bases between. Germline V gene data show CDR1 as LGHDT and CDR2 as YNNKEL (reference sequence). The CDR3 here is CASSQDLRSSNEQFF. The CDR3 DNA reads TGTGCCAGCAGCCAAGATTTGCGTTCGAGCAATGAGCAGTTCTTC.

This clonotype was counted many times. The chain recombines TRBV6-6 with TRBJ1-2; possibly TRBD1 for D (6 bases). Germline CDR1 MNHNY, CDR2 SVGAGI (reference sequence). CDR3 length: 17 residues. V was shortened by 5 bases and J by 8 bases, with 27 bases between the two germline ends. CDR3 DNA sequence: TGTGCCAGCAGTCACCCCACGCAGGGGCGCCTTTCTATGGGCTACACCTTC. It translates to CASSHPTQGRLSMGYTF.

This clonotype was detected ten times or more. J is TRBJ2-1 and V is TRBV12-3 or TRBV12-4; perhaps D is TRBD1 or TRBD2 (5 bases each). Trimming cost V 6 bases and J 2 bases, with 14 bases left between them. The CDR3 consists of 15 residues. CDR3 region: CASRAGTNAYNEQFF. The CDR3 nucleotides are TGTGCCAGCAGAGCCGGGACCAATGCCTACAATGAGCAGTTCTTC.

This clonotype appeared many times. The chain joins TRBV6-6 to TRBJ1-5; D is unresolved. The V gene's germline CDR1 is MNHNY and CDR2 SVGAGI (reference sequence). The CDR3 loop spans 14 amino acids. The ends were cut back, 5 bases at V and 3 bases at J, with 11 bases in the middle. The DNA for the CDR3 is TGTGCCAGCAGTCGAGGGATGCCCAATCAGCCCCAGCATTTT. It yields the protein CASSRGMPNQPQHF.